The clone carrying this T cell receptor beta chain was found a few times. This record belongs to a study of early T cells in non-severe SARS-CoV-2 infection. Study context: Sequencing used unsorted whole-blood bulk RNA, so chains lack pairing.

Germline-derived CDR1 and CDR2 are SGHNT and YYREEE (reference sequence). The CDR3 has 17 residues. The ends lost 0 bases at V and 4 bases at J; junction bases unmatched: 8. Attachment of unique molecular identifiers to individual cDNA molecules was performed. TCRdb re-called the 5' RACE reads through MiXCR, storing one row per CDR3 protein. Found here are about 71,000 distinct CDR3 sequences, around 12% of them singletons; the top ten hold less than 3.5%. Sequencing used whole blood, obtained at baseline. This receptor was identified in an adult who was a healthcare worker with PCR-confirmed SARS-CoV-2 infection or an uninfected control (not recorded which). The rearrangement uses TRBV5-4 and TRBJ2-2, with 8 bases aligning to TRBD1. This CDR3 is CASSLAPGGHSTGELFF. The CDR3 DNA follows: TGTGCCAGCAGCTTGGCCCCAGGGGGCCATAGCACCGGGGAGCTGTTTTTT.